This T cell receptor (beta chain) was recovered during a study of cytomegalovirus exposure and HLA in healthy donors. Germline V lookup: CDR1 SGDLS, CDR2 YYNGEE. J gave up 4 bases and V 2 bases, and 3 bases lay outside the gene matches. CDR3 size: 14 residues. Primers for the PCR totalled 60 Vbeta and 13 Jbeta. Libraries were prepared by immunoSEQ multiplex PCR; TCRdb keeps only in-frame clonotypes and omits some of them. The table shows roughly 160,000 clones, with less than 85% occurring only once. The sample was PBMCs. J is TRBJ2-3 and V is TRBV9, with 8 bases lining up with TRBD2. The TCR sequence derives from a man in his 60s in good health and CMV-seronegative. CDR3 sequence (DNA): TGTGCCAGCAGCGTGGGTAGCGGGGCAGATACGCAGTATTTT. This codes for CASSVGSGADTQYF.